The 22 T cell receptor beta chains listed next were all sequenced from one sample in a study of blood T cell repertoires in COVID-19. Data came from immunoSEQ multiplex PCR; TCRdb stores just in-frame clones and leaves some out. Among under 250,000 clones listed, 89% were seen once. The material sequenced was peripheral blood. The source of these receptors is a man aged 60 to 75 who had recovered from COVID-19.

The chain links TRBV2 to TRBJ1-2; 7 bases are a match to TRBD1. This CDR3 contains 14 residues. V shed 4 bases, J shed 8 bases, and the junction held 10 bases outside the gene matches. CDR1 is SNHLY and CDR2 is FYNNEI in the germline V gene. Written as DNA, the CDR3 is TGTGCCAGCAGTGCATGGGGCAGGGGGAAGGGCTACACCTTC. Translating gives CASSAWGRGKGYTF.

The gene calls are TRBV7-9 and TRBJ1-1; D is unresolved. Trimming took 5 bases from V and 4 from J, leaving 14 bases between them. Germline V CDR1 and CDR2: SEHNR, FQNEAQ (reference sequence). This CDR3 has 14 residues. DNA for the CDR3: TGTGCCAGCAGCCGCACAGCCGAGGGCACTGAAGCTTTCTTT. Amino acid sequence: CASSRTAEGTEAFF.

The CDR3, as DNA: TGTGCCAGCAGCCCCATAGCGAGACAGGGGACCTTC. Protein: CASSPIARQGTF. The V call is TRBV7-2, the J call TRBJ1-2, with 8 bases aligning to TRBD1. CDR3 length: 12 residues. From germline, CDR1 is SGHTA and CDR2 FQGNSA. J lost 14 bases, V lost 5 bases, and 10 bases had no gene match.

V usage is TRBV7-2 and J usage is TRBJ1-1; D gene uncertain. This CDR3 spans 13 amino acids. Trimming pared 0 bases from V and 4 bases from J, leaving 6 bases between. Per germline, CDR1 SGHTA and CDR2 FQGNSA. In nucleotides, the CDR3 is TGTGCCAGCAGCTTAGCGGTAGTCACTGAAGCTTTCTTT. Its translation is CASSLAVVTEAFF.

This clone has a single count. This chain uses TRBV5-5 with TRBJ1-2; 11 bases match TRBD1. Germline loops: CDR1 SGHKS, CDR2 YYEKEE (reference sequence). The CDR3 contains 14 residues. After removal of 4 bases from V and 7 bases from J, the junction contained 6 bases not matched to a gene. As DNA, the CDR3 is TGTGCCAGCAGCAAGACCGGGACAGGGGGTGGCTACACCTTC. This codes for CASSKTGTGGGYTF.

The rearrangement uses TRBV7-2 and TRBJ2-1, with D possibly matching TRBD1 (6 bases). The CDR3 spans 15 residues. Germline CDR1 is SGHTA and CDR2 is FQGNSA. V was clipped by 1 base and J by 3 bases, with 10 bases between them. The CDR3 loop is CASSLEGGFYNEQFF. The CDR3 DNA follows: TGTGCCAGCAGCTTAGAAGGGGGATTCTACAATGAGCAGTTCTTC.

The chain is built from TRBV15 and TRBJ2-3; weak D call: TRBD1 (6 bases). V lost 8 bases and J 6 bases, leaving 18 bases between the germline ends. CDR1 is LNHNV and CDR2 is YYDKDF in the germline V gene (reference sequence). The CDR3 has 14 amino acids. The CDR3 DNA follows: TGTGCCACCTCCCCCGGTGGGGGCCCGGATACGCAGTATTTT. Encoded protein: CATSPGGGPDTQYF.

The chain joins TRBV7-5 to TRBJ1-5. TRBV7-5 is a pseudogene. This CDR3 is built from 23 residues. The CDR3 coding sequence is TGTGCCAGAAGCCCCTCCATCACGGGGTCGACCGTCGGGTTTGTCATAAGCAATCAGCCCCAGCATTTT. The encoded protein is CARSPSITGSTVGFVISNQPQHF.

V usage is TRBV11-2 and J usage is TRBJ2-7; 9 nucleotides line up with TRBD2. The CDR3 runs 15 residues. V shed 4 bases, J shed 0 bases, and the junction held 4 bases outside the gene matches. Germline CDR1 and CDR2: SGHAT and FQNNGV. This CDR3 is CASSSTSGSSYEQYF. CDR3 coding DNA: TGTGCCAGCAGCTCGACTAGCGGTAGCTCCTACGAGCAGTACTTC.

This chain links TRBV5-8 with TRBJ2-1, with TRBD1 as a possible D gene (6 bases). Germline CDR1 is SGHTS and CDR2 is YDEGEE. The length of the CDR3 is 12 residues. Trimming pared 7 bases from V and 8 bases from J, leaving 13 bases between. CDR3 protein: CASGNRVYEQFF. In DNA, the CDR3 is TGTGCCAGCGGGAACAGGGTCTATGAGCAGTTCTTC.

In this sample, this clone turned up a few times. The sample carries other DNA sequences with the same CDR3. The CDR3 coding sequence is TGTGCCAGCAGCTTAGGACTTAATTATGGCTACACCTTC. It is translated as CASSLGLNYGYTF. V usage is TRBV11-2 and J usage is TRBJ1-2; no definite D call. Germline V gene sequence: CDR1 SGHAT, CDR2 FQNNGV. The V gene lost 1 base and the J gene lost 5 bases, with 8 bases spanning the gap. CDR3 size: 13 residues. Variable domain in full (rest from reference TRBV11-2 and TRBJ1-2): EAGVAQSPRYKIIEKRQSVAFWCNPISGHATLYWYQQILGQGPKLLIQFQNNGVVDDSQLPKDRFSAERLKGVDSTLKIQPAKLEDSAVYLCASSLGLNYGYTFGSGTRLTVV.

This clone has only a few counts. The gene calls are TRBV7-6 and TRBJ2-3, with a tentative D call TRBD2 (9 bases). V was pared by 7 bases and J by 1 base, with 18 bases between. CDR3 length equals 16 residues. Germline V gene sequence: CDR1 SGHVS, CDR2 FNYEAQ. The CDR3 coding sequence is TGTGCCAGCACCCAGGGGGCTAGCGGGGGCACAGATACGCAGTATTTT. Amino acids: CASTQGASGGTDTQYF.

This clone has only one observation. The chain joins TRBV7-2 to TRBJ1-6; D is perhaps TRBD1 (5 bases). This CDR3 spans 15 amino acids. With 5 bases removed from V and 1 base from J, the gap between germline ends came to 9 bases. Germline V gene sequence: CDR1 SGHTA, CDR2 FQGNSA. The CDR3 DNA reads TGTGCCAGCAGCATAGACAGTTCCTATAATTCACCCCTCCACTTT. Translation gives CASSIDSSYNSPLHF.

For the CDR3, the DNA is TGTGCCAGCAGCTCCGAACTTAGACAGGGTGAGGCGACCGGGGAGCTGTTTTTT. This translates into CASSSELRQGEATGELFF. This chain connects TRBV5-6 to TRBJ2-2; TRBD1 aligns across 7 bases. Per the germline V gene, CDR1 is SGHDT and CDR2 is YYEEEE. CDR3 length: 18 residues. The junction had 16 bases not matched to a gene; V was cut back by 3 bases and J by 5 bases.

The chain uses TRBV28 and TRBJ2-7; possible D gene TRBD1, 6 bases. The CDR3 extends over 13 amino acids. V was clipped by 8 bases and J by 1 base, with 12 bases between them. Germline loops: CDR1 MDHEN, CDR2 SYDVKM. The CDR3 DNA sequence: TGTGCCAGCGGGGGCAGGAATTCCTACGAGCAGTACTTC. Its protein product is CASGGRNSYEQYF.

The chain is built from TRBV5-1 and TRBJ2-5; D may be TRBD2 (5 bases). Germline V CDR1 and CDR2: SGHRS, YFSETQ. With 5 bases removed from V and 5 bases from J, the gap between germline ends came to 7 bases. The length of the CDR3 is 11 residues. CDR3: CASRGAETQYF. CDR3 DNA: TGCGCCAGCAGGGGAGCGGAGACCCAGTACTTC.

The J gene is TRBJ2-3, the V gene TRBV6-5; TRBD2 aligns across 10 bases. This CDR3 is built from 16 residues. The V segment lost 2 bases and the J segment 4 bases; nucleotides outside the gene matches: 6. In germline, CDR1 is MNHEY, CDR2 SVGAGI. The CDR3 is CASSYQSGRGADTQYF. DNA for the CDR3: TGTGCCAGCAGTTACCAGAGCGGGAGGGGAGCAGATACGCAGTATTTT.

The chain uses TRBV29-1 and TRBJ1-1; D unclear. Germline V gives CDR1 SQVTM, CDR2 ANQGSEA. The CDR3 consists of 13 residues. The ends were cut back, 0 bases at V and 9 bases at J, with 14 bases in the middle. The CDR3: CSVEDVWRVKAFF. For the CDR3, the DNA is TGCAGCGTTGAAGATGTTTGGCGGGTTAAAGCTTTCTTT.

The V and J genes are TRBV5-1 and TRBJ1-1; TRBD1 aligns across 9 bases. Germline lookup yields CDR1 SGHRS and CDR2 YFSETQ. The CDR3 has 15 residues. V trimming: 2 bases; J trimming: 7 bases; junction bases outside the gene matches: 9. CDR3 protein: CASSLPGTGYDEAFF. In DNA form, the CDR3 reads TGCGCCAGCAGCTTACCTGGGACAGGGTACGATGAAGCTTTCTTT.

This chain uses TRBV5-6 with TRBJ2-2; D is undetermined. The CDR3 is 14 residues long. V gave up 1 base and J gave up 4 bases, with 8 bases separating them. Looked up from germline, CDR1 is SGHDT and CDR2 is YYEEEE. The CDR3 protein is CASSLYSPTGELFF. The DNA for the CDR3 is TGTGCCAGCAGCTTGTACAGCCCCACCGGGGAGCTGTTTTTT.

V and J are TRBV3-1 (or the pseudogene TRBV3-2) and TRBJ1-5; TRBD1 agrees at 8 bases. V was pared by 4 bases and J by 3 bases, with 8 bases of the junction left unmatched. Germline loops: CDR1 LGHDT, CDR2 YNNKEL (reference sequence). The length of the CDR3 is 16 residues. CDR3 region: CASSPTTGAINQPQHF. The CDR3 coding sequence is TGTGCCAGCAGCCCGACGACAGGGGCGATCAATCAGCCCCAGCATTTT.

The chain uses TRBV5-1 and TRBJ2-2, with 8 bases that match TRBD1. Losses at the gene ends were 2 bases for V and 1 base for J; bases not matched to a gene: 1. Per germline, CDR1 SGHRS and CDR2 YFSETQ. The CDR3 has 15 amino acids. The CDR3 loop reads CASSFGQGNTGELFF. The DNA of the CDR3 is TGCGCCAGCAGCTTCGGACAGGGGAACACCGGGGAGCTGTTTTTT.